The source of this TCR beta chain is a study of blood T cells in healthy people across ages. Next came a second PCR, run for about 7 to 12 cycles, which used a sample-barcoded 5' primer along with a J-beta primer mix. No fewer than 3 million CDR3-containing paired-end reads came from each sample. Each CDR3 protein is one row after TCRdb ran MiXCR on the 5' RACE reads. The repertoire holds 950,000 to 1,200,000 distinct CDR3 sequences, with more than 30% as singletons. Overall study findings and caveats: With naive T cell percentage, TCR beta diversity showed a strong correlation. Because sorting was not performed, PBMCs prevented conclusive naive versus antigen-experienced comparison. Donor CMV status, an unknown factor, possibly confounded changes in expanded clonotypes.

A note on this clonotype: The antigen remains unidentified.

CDR3 length: 14 amino acids. V was pared by 5 bases and J by 4 bases, with 13 bases between. The V gene's germline CDR1 is LGHDT and CDR2 YNNKEL (reference sequence). The chain is built from TRBV3-1 and TRBJ2-3; D not resolved. This TCR was recovered from a man between 18 and 29 years old in good health. Sequenced material: blood. The CDR3 region has the DNA TGTGCCAGCAGCAGTAAAACCGGCCCAGATACGCAGTATTTT. It encodes CASSSKTGPDTQYF.